The clone carrying this TCR beta chain was counted once. Antigen unknown. Prior to thyroid surgery, none of the patients had received any treatment. These data belong to a study of metastatic and nonmetastatic thyroid tumors. Across the study: Repertoires were compared across blood and tumor or nodule tissue from malignant and benign thyroid patients.

Findings of the study overall: TCR beta diversity was reportedly significantly higher in malignant thyroid tumors than benign nodules, in blood and tumor.

Per the original data handling: Clinicopathological groups differed in CDR3, with these differences serving to build a distant-metastasis classifier for papillary thyroid cancer. With MiXCR, TCRdb reprocessed the PCR reads. The V and J calls come from TCRdb's annotation, not from the publication. The sample consists of fewer than 40,000 clones, over 40% of them appearing once. This clonotype originated in a male donor with papillary thyroid cancer or a benign thyroid nodule (not recorded which). Some clones in this sample may be carry-over from other donors' samples. The sequenced material came from tumor tissue.

CDR3 sequence reads: CASQPPTASGTPYEQYF. CDR3 coding DNA: TGTGCCAGCCAACCACCAACAGCTAGCGGGACTCCCTACGAGCAGTACTTC. V gene TRBV11-2 combines with J gene TRBJ2-7; TRBD2 matches 9 bases. CDR1 and CDR2 from the germline V gene are SGHAT and FQNNGV. Trimming at V came to 8 bases and at J to 2 bases, leaving 16 bases not matched to a gene. This CDR3 comprises 17 residues.